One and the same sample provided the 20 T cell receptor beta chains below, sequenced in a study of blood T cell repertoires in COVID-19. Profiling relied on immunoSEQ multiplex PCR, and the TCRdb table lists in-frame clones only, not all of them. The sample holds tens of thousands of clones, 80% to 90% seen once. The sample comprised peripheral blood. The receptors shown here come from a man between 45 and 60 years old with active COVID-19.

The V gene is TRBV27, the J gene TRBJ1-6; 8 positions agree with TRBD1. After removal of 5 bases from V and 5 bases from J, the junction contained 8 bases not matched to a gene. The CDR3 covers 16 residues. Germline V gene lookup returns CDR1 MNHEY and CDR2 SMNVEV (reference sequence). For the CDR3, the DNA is TGTGCCAGCAGTGCGGCCAGGGGGCTAGATAATTCACCCCTCCACTTT. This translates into CASSAARGLDNSPLHF.

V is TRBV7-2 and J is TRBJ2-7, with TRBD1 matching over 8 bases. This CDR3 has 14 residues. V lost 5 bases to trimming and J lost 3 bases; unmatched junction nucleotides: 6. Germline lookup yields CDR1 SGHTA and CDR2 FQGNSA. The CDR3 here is CASSPPGQVYEQYF. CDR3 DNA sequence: TGTGCCAGCAGCCCACCGGGACAGGTCTACGAGCAGTACTTC.

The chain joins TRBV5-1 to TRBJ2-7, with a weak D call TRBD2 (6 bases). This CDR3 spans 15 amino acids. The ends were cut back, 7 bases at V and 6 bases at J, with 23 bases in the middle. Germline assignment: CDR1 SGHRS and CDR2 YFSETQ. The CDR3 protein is CASSSGRGGAREQYF. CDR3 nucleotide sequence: TGCGCCAGCTCCTCGGGGCGGGGCGGGGCGCGCGAGCAGTACTTC.

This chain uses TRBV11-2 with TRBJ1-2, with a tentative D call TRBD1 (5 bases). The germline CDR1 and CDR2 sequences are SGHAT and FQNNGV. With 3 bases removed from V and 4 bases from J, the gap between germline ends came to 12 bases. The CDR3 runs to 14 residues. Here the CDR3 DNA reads TGTGCCAGCAGCTTTGAAGGGACTTCCTATGGCTACACCTTC. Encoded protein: CASSFEGTSYGYTF.

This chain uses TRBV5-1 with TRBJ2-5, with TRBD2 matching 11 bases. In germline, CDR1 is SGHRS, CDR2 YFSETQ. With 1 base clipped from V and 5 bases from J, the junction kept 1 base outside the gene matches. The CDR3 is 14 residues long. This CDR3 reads CASSLRTSGETQYF. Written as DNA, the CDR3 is TGCGCCAGCAGCTTGCGGACTAGCGGGGAGACCCAGTACTTC.

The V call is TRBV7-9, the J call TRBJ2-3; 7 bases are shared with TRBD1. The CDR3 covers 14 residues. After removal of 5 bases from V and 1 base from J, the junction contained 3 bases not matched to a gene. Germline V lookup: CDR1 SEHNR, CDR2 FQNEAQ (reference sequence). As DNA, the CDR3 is TGTGCCAGCAGCCAGACAGGGCGCACAGATACGCAGTATTTT. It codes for CASSQTGRTDTQYF. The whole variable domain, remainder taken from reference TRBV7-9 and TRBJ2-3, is DTGVSQNPRHKITKRGQNVTFRCDPISEHNRLYWYRQTLGQGPEFLTYFQNEAQLEKSRLLSDRFSAERPKGSFSTLEIQRTEQGDSAMYLCASSQTGRTDTQYFGPGTRLTVL.

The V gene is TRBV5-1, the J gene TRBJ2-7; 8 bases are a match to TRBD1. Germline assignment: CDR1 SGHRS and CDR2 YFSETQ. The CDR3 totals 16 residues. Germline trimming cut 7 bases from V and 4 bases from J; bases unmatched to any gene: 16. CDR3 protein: CASRTGSTEGGYEQYF. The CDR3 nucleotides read TGCGCCAGCCGGACAGGGTCAACAGAAGGGGGTTACGAGCAGTACTTC.

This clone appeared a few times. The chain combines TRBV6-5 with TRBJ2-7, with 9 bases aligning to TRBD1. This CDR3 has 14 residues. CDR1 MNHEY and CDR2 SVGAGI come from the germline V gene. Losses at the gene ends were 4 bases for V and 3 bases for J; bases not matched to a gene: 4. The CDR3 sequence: CASSSGTGLYEQYF. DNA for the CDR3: TGTGCCAGCAGTTCCGGGACAGGGCTCTACGAGCAGTACTTC.

Written as DNA, the CDR3 is TGTGCCACCAGTGACAGGACTAGCGGACGAACCACAGATACGCAGTATTTT. Amino acids: CATSDRTSGRTTDTQYF. The rearrangement uses TRBV24-1 and TRBJ2-3, with 10 nucleotides matching TRBD2. The CDR3 has 17 amino acids. Germline assignment: CDR1 KGHDR and CDR2 SFDVKD. J lost 2 bases, V lost 4 bases, and 8 bases had no gene match.

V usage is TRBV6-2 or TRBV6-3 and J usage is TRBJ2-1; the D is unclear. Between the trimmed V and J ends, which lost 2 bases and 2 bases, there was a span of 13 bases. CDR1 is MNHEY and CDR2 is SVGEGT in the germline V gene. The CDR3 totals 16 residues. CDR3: CASSYRDPLAYNEQFF. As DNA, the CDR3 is TGTGCCAGCAGTTACCGAGATCCCTTGGCCTACAATGAGCAGTTCTTC.

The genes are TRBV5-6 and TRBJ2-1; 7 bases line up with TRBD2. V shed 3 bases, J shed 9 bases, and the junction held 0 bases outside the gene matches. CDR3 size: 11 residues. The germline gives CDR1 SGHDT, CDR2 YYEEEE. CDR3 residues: CASSWGGEQFF. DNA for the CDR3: TGTGCCAGCAGCTGGGGGGGTGAGCAGTTCTTC.

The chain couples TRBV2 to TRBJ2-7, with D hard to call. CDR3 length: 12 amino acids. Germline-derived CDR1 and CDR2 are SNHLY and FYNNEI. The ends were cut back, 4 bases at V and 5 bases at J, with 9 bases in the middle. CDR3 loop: CASSGGGDEQYF. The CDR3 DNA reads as TGTGCCAGCAGTGGCGGCGGTGACGAGCAGTACTTC.

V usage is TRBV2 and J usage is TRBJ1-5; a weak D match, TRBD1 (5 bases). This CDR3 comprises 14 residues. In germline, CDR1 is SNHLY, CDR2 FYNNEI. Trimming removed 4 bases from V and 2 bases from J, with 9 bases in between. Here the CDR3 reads CASSAIGGNQPQHF. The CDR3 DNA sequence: TGTGCCAGCAGTGCGATAGGGGGCAATCAGCCCCAGCATTTT.

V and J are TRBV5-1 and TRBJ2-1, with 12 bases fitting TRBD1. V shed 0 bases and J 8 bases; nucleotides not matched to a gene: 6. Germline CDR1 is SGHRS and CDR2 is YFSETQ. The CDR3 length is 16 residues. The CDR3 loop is CASSLAPGQGADEQFF. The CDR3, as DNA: TGCGCCAGCAGCTTGGCCCCGGGACAGGGGGCTGATGAGCAGTTCTTC.

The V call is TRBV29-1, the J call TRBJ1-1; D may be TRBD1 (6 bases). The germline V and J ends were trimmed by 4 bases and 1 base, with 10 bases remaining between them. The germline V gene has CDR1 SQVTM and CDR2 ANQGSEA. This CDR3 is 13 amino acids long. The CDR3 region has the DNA TGCAGCGTTGTACAGGGCGGGAACACTGAAGCTTTCTTT. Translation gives CSVVQGGNTEAFF.

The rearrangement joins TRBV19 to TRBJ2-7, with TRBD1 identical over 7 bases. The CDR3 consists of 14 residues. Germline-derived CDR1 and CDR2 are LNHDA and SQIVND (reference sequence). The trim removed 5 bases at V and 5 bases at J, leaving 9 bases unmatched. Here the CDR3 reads CASSRMGQSHEQYF. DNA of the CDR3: TGTGCCAGTAGTCGTATGGGACAGTCCCACGAGCAGTACTTC.

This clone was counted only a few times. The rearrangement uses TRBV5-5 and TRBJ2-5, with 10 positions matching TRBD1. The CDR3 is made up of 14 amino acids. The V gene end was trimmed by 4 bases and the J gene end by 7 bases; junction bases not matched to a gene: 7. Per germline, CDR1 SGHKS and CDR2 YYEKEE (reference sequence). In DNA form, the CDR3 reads TGTGCCAGCAGCCCGACAGGGGGCAGGGGGACCCAGTACTTC. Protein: CASSPTGGRGTQYF.

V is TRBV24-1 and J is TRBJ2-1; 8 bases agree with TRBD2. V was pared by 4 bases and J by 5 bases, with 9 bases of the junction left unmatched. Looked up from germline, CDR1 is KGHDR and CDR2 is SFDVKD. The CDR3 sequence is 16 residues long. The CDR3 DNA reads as TGTGCCACCAGTGACCGAAGCGGGAGAGCCAACAATGAGCAGTTCTTC. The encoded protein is CATSDRSGRANNEQFF.

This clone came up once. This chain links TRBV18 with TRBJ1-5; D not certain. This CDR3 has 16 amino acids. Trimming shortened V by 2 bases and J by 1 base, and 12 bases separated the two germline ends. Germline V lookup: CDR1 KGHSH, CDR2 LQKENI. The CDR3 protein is CASSPVLTNSNQPQHF. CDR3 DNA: TGTGCCAGCTCACCAGTTCTGACAAACAGCAATCAGCCCCAGCATTTT.

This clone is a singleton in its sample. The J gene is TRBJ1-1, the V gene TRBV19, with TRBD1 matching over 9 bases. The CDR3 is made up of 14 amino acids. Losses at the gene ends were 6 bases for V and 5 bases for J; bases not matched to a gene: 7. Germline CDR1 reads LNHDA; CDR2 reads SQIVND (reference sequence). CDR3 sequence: CASRLQGANTEAFF. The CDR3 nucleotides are TGTGCCAGTAGGCTACAGGGGGCAAATACTGAAGCTTTCTTT.